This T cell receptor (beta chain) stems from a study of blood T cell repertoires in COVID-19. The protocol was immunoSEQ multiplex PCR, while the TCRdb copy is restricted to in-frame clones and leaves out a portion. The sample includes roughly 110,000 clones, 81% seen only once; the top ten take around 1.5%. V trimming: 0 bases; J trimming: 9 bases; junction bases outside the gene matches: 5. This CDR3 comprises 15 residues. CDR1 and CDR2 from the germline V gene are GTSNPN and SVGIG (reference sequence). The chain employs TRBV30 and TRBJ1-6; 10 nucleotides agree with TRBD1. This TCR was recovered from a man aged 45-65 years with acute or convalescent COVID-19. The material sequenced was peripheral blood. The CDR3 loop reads CAWSVRDRGPSPLHF. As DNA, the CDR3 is TGTGCCTGGAGTGTACGGGACAGGGGCCCTTCACCCCTCCACTTT.